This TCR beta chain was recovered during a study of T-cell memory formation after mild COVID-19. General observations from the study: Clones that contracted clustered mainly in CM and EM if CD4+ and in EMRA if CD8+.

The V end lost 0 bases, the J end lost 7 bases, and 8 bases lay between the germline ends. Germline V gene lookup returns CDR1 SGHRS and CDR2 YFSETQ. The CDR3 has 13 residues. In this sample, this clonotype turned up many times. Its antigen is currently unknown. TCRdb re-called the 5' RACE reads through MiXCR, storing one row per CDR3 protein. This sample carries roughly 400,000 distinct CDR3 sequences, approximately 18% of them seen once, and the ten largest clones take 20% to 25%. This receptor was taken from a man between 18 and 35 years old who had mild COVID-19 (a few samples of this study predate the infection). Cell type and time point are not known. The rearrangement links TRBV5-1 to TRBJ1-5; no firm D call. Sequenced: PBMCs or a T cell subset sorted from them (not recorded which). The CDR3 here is CASSLVPSQPQHF. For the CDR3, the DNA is TGCGCCAGCAGCTTGGTTCCGAGCCAGCCCCAGCATTTT.